A selection of T cell receptor beta chains follows, all from one sample in a study of blood T cell repertoires in COVID-19. The assay was immunoSEQ multiplex PCR, and TCRdb's table has in-frame clones only and misses some. The profile covers some 370,000 clones, with 87% appearing a single time and about 9.4% taken by the ten largest. The sample was peripheral blood. The receptors originated from a woman between 25 and 40 years old with COVID-19, enrolled during active disease. CDR3s include the opening cysteine and the closing phenylalanine or tryptophan. D genes are given only for firm matches. Size is omitted from some rows. Given values are once, few, many or a class for expanded clones.

.,TRBV10-1,.,TRBJ2-7,TGCGCCAGCAAACCGGCCCGCGAGGGCCACGAGCAGTACTTC,CASKPAREGHEQYF
.,TRBV3-1/TRBV3-2,TRBD1,TRBJ2-7,TGTGCCAGCAGTTCAGGACAGGGGCCCTCCTACGAGCAGTACTTC,CASSSGQGPSYEQYF
few,TRBV19,.,TRBJ2-7,TGTGCCAGTAGCACAAGGCGGGGTCCCAACTACGAGCAGTACTTC,CASSTRRGPNYEQYF
.,TRBV5-1,TRBD2,TRBJ2-1,TGCGCCAGCAGCCCGGGACTAGCGGACAATGAGCAGTTCTTC,CASSPGLADNEQFF
.,TRBV6-1,TRBD1,TRBJ1-1,TGTGCCAGCAGTGAGAGGGCAGGGGGCACTGAAGCTTTCTTT,CASSERAGGTEAFF
.,TRBV11-1,.,TRBJ1-1,TGTGCCAGCAGCTTAGGGGGGCGCGACACTGAAGCTTTCTTT,CASSLGGRDTEAFF
.,TRBV6-1,TRBD2,TRBJ2-1,TGTGCCAGCAGTGACCGTATTGGACTAGCGGAAAACAATGAGCAGTTCTTC,CASSDRIGLAENNEQFF
.,TRBV11-2,.,TRBJ2-5,TGTGCCAGCAGGATCGACAGACAAGAGACCCAGTACTTC,CASRIDRQETQYF
.,TRBV10-3,TRBD2,TRBJ2-2,TGTGCCATCCCCCGGGGACCTAGCGGGACACTTTTGACCGGGGAGCTGTTTTTT,CAIPRGPSGTLLTGELFF
.,TRBV9,TRBD1,TRBJ2-7,TGTGCCAGCAGCCAAGGGACAGGGGGTAACGAGCAGTACTTC,CASSQGTGGNEQYF
.,TRBV2,TRBD1,TRBJ1-5,TGTGCCAGCAGGGGGGACAGCAGCAATCAGCCCCAGCATTTT,CASRGDSSNQPQHF
.,TRBV30,.,TRBJ1-1,TGTGCCTGGAATAAAGGGGTAGGCACTGAAGCTTTCTTT,CAWNKGVGTEAFF
.,TRBV4-1,TRBD1,TRBJ1-5,TGCGCCAGCAGCCCGGGACAGGGTAGGAGCAATCAGCCCCAGCATTTT,CASSPGQGRSNQPQHF
.,TRBV25-1,.,TRBJ1-1,TGTGCCAGCAGGCCTTCCCTTGGGGGGGTATGGACTGAAGCTTTCTTT,CASRPSLGGVWTEAFF
.,TRBV6-5,.,TRBJ2-7,TGTGCCAGCAGTTCCCCACAGGTCAATGTGTACGAGCAGTACTTC,CASSSPQVNVYEQYF
.,TRBV6-5,.,TRBJ2-7,TGTGCCAGCAGCCGAAGCCCGACAACCGAGCAGTACTTC,CASSRSPTTEQYF
.,TRBV4-2,TRBD1,TRBJ1-6,TGTGCCAGCACCCCAGGACAGGGAGATTCACCCCTCCACTTT,CASTPGQGDSPLHF
.,TRBV6-5,.,TRBJ1-1,TGTGCCAGCCCTACCTCCACAGGGAAGACTTTCTTT,CASPTSTGKTFF
.,TRBV21-1,.,TRBJ1-1,TGTGCCAGCAGCAAGGGTTCAGGGGCTGAAGCTTTCTTT,CASSKGSGAEAFF
.,TRBV15,.,TRBJ1-1,TGTGCCACCAGCAGAGATTTAGCAGGGTCCACTGAAGCTTTCTTT,CATSRDLAGSTEAFF
.,TRBV27,.,TRBJ1-1,TGTGCCAGCAGTTACCGGGGACACACGAACACTGAAGCTTTCTTT,CASSYRGHTNTEAFF
once,TRBV9,.,TRBJ1-2,TGTGCCAGCAGCGTAGCTACCGGGCAGGGAAAAAGGTTCGACTATGGCTACACCTTC,CASSVATGQGKRFDYGYTF